This entry concerns a single T cell receptor beta chain. The data stem from a study of cytomegalovirus exposure and HLA in healthy donors. Use of 60 Vbeta and 13 Jbeta primers characterized the PCR. Assay: immunoSEQ multiplex PCR; the TCRdb copy retains only in-frame clones and omits some. The sample lists 130,000 or so clones; roughly 75% were seen once. J lost 3 bases, V lost 3 bases, and 9 bases had no gene match. This CDR3 is built from 16 residues. Germline values: CDR1 LGHNA, CDR2 YSLEER. The receptor comes from a man aged 25 to 40 in good health and CMV-seronegative. The chain joins TRBV4-3 to TRBJ1-1, with TRBD1 matching over 8 bases. Sequences were obtained from PBMCs. In DNA, the CDR3 is TGCGCCAGCAGCCAGTACTATGACAGGGGTGACACTGAAGCTTTCTTT. This codes for CASSQYYDRGDTEAFF.